Below are 30 T cell receptor beta chains sequenced from a single sample in a study of graft-versus-host responses after intestinal transplantation. Method: immunoSEQ multiplex PCR; TCRdb's copy keeps in-frame clones and lacks some. Here the sample spans some 18,000 clones, 35% to 40% being singletons. The starting material was alloreactive CD4+ T cells from a mixed lymphocyte reaction culture, obtained before intestinal transplant. Subset described: CFSE-low proliferating T cells sorted from roughly six-day pre-transplant mixed lymphocyte reaction (GvH or HvG direction). All receptors derive from a human patient who received an intestinal transplant.

This CDR3 is CASSLGTSGGLYNEQFF. The DNA for the CDR3 is TGTGCCAGCAGCTTGGGGACTAGCGGGGGGTTGTACAATGAGCAGTTCTTC. The rearrangement uses TRBV7-6 and TRBJ2-1, with 15 bases identical to TRBD2. The CDR3 covers 17 residues. The germline V gene encodes CDR1 SGHVS and CDR2 FNYEAQ. V shed 3 bases and J 4 bases; nucleotides not matched to a gene: 4.

The chain joins TRBV6-5 to TRBJ2-5, with a possible D match to TRBD2 (7 bases). Trimming removed 2 bases at V and 2 bases at J, with 15 bases between. Germline V gives CDR1 MNHEY, CDR2 SVGAGI. The CDR3 totals 16 residues. As DNA, the CDR3 is TGTGCCAGCAGTTACAGGGCGGGGGCCACACAAGAGACCCAGTACTTC. Residues: CASSYRAGATQETQYF.

This clone turned up a few times. The CDR3 here is CASSPGPRNYGYTF. In DNA form, the CDR3 reads TGTGCCAGCAGCCCCGGACCCCGAAACTATGGCTACACCTTC. The V gene is TRBV6-9, the J gene TRBJ1-2, with D unclear. The CDR3 consists of 14 residues. CDR1 is MNHGY, CDR2 SVAAGI, per germline. V lost 6 bases and J 2 bases, leaving 13 bases between the germline ends.

CDR3 in amino acids: CASSSQGSNEQFF. CDR3 DNA sequence: TGTGCCAGCAGCTCCCAGGGATCCAATGAGCAGTTCTTC. This chain joins TRBV11-3 and TRBJ2-1; perhaps TRBD1 as D (5 bases). Germline V gene data show CDR1 as SGHNT and CDR2 as YENEEA. V was pared by 4 bases and J by 6 bases, with 10 bases between. The CDR3 consists of 13 residues.

The gene calls are TRBV4-2 and TRBJ2-2; D not certain. With 0 bases removed from V and 8 bases from J, the gap between germline ends came to 16 bases. The CDR3 consists of 16 residues. Germline CDR1 LGHNA, CDR2 YNFKEQ. CDR3 in DNA: TGTGCCAGCAGCCAAGACTCCTCGGGCGTTTCAGGGGAGCTGTTTTTT. Its protein product is CASSQDSSGVSGELFF.

The chain recombines TRBV10-3 with TRBJ2-3; D remains ambiguous. V lost 0 bases and J lost 4, with 8 bases in between. Germline V lookup: CDR1 ENHRY, CDR2 SYGVKD. The CDR3 is made up of 14 amino acids. DNA of the CDR3: TGTGCCATCAGTGAGTCGGTTACTCCAGATACGCAGTATTTT. This sequence encodes CAISESVTPDTQYF.

This rearrangement joins TRBV5-1 to TRBJ1-4; D perhaps matches TRBD1 (6 bases). Germline assignment: CDR1 SGHRS and CDR2 YFSETQ. This CDR3 comprises 15 residues. The germline V and J ends were trimmed by 3 bases and 8 bases, with 17 bases remaining between them. The CDR3 reads CASSSRGVRVEKLFF. The DNA of the CDR3 is TGCGCCAGCAGCTCGAGGGGGGTTCGGGTGGAAAAACTGTTTTTT.

V gene TRBV5-6 combines with J gene TRBJ2-1; 8 bases agree with TRBD1. Looked up from germline, CDR1 is SGHDT and CDR2 is YYEEEE. The CDR3 runs 14 residues. Unmatched junction bases numbered 5, after V lost 2 bases and J lost 7 bases. The CDR3 sequence: CASSFLDRANEQFF. DNA for the CDR3: TGTGCCAGCAGCTTTTTGGACAGGGCTAATGAGCAGTTCTTC. The entire variable domain, with the rest obtained from reference TRBV5-6 and TRBJ2-1, is as follows: DAGVTQSPTHLIKTRGQQVTLRCSPKSGHDTVSWYQQALGQGPQFIFQYYEEEERQRGNFPDRFSGHQFPNYSSELNVNALLLGDSALYLCASSFLDRANEQFFGPGTRLTVL.

This clone was recorded a few times. This sequence joins TRBV6-6 and TRBJ2-7; possible D gene TRBD1, 6 bases. Germline V gene data show CDR1 as MNHNY and CDR2 as SVGAGI (reference sequence). The CDR3 covers 15 residues. The V and J ends lost 0 bases and 2 bases respectively, with 11 bases between them. CDR3 sequence (DNA): TGTGCCAGCAGTTACTCGACAGGCGGGCCCTACGAGCAGTACTTC. This translates into CASSYSTGGPYEQYF.

This sequence joins TRBV11-2 and TRBJ2-1; D perhaps matches TRBD1 (6 bases). Trimming took 6 bases from V and 9 from J, leaving 21 bases between them. CDR1 SGHAT and CDR2 FQNNGV come from the germline V gene. This CDR3 has 15 residues. Here the CDR3 reads CASRGQGAGVGEQFF. DNA for the CDR3: TGTGCCAGCAGGGGGCAAGGGGCAGGGGTGGGTGAGCAGTTCTTC.

J is TRBJ1-4 and V is TRBV5-1; D is uncertain. Germline V gene lookup returns CDR1 SGHRS and CDR2 YFSETQ. The CDR3 spans 14 residues. The V end was cut by 5 bases, the J end by 0 bases, with 8 bases between. The CDR3 spells CASRVDATNEKLFF. The DNA of the CDR3 is TGCGCCAGCAGGGTTGATGCAACTAATGAAAAACTGTTTTTT.

V usage is TRBV6-5 and J usage is TRBJ1-1; no firm D call. This CDR3 comprises 13 residues. V was shortened by 6 bases and J by 0 bases, with 8 bases between the two germline ends. CDR1 MNHEY and CDR2 SVGAGI come from the germline V gene. The CDR3 DNA is TGTGCCAGCAGGCGTATCATGAACACTGAAGCTTTCTTT. Translated: CASRRIMNTEAFF.

The rearrangement links TRBV30 to TRBJ2-7; a possible D gene is TRBD1 (6 bases). The germline V gene encodes CDR1 GTSNPN and CDR2 SVGIG (reference sequence). The CDR3 extends over 14 amino acids. Trimming took 1 base from V and 0 from J, leaving 10 bases between them. As DNA, the CDR3 is TGTGCCTGGAGTGCCCCGGGACACTCCTACGAGCAGTACTTC. Encoded protein: CAWSAPGHSYEQYF.

The rearrangement uses TRBV2 and TRBJ2-5, with D unresolved. Trimming removed 3 bases at V and 7 bases at J, with 6 bases between. The germline V gene has CDR1 SNHLY and CDR2 FYNNEI. CDR3 length: 11 amino acids. The CDR3 region has the DNA TGTGCCAGCAGTGACCGTGGGACCCAGTACTTC. Its translation is CASSDRGTQYF.

Only a few counts were recorded for this clone. The chain combines TRBV5-1 with TRBJ2-5; D possibly corresponds to TRBD1 (5 bases). This CDR3 spans 14 amino acids. Looked up from germline, CDR1 is SGHRS and CDR2 is YFSETQ. Trimming took off 0 bases at V and 4 bases at J, with 10 bases between the two ends. The CDR3 is CASSLDPRVETQYF. In DNA, the CDR3 is TGCGCCAGCAGCTTGGATCCCAGGGTAGAGACCCAGTACTTC. Using reference TRBV5-1 and TRBJ2-5 for the parts outside the CDR3, the full variable domain is KAGVTQTPRYLIKTRGQQVTLSCSPISGHRSVSWYQQTPGQGLQFLFEYFSETQRNKGNFPGRFSGRQFSNSRSEMNVSTLELGDSALYLCASSLDPRVETQYFGPGTRLLVL.

In this sample, this clone turned up a few times. The rearrangement uses TRBV19 and TRBJ1-5; the D is unclear. There are 14 residues in the CDR3. CDR1 and CDR2 (germline): LNHDA, SQIVND (reference sequence). The V and J ends lost 3 bases and 4 bases respectively, with 10 bases between them. CDR3 in DNA: TGTGCCAGTAGTATCCGGGTGGTGAATCAGCCCCAGCATTTT. The encoded protein is CASSIRVVNQPQHF.

The V gene is TRBV6-4, the J gene TRBJ1-2; TRBD1 might be the D (6 bases). Germline loops: CDR1 MRHNA, CDR2 SNTAGT. Trimming shortened V by 9 bases and J by 7 bases, and 21 bases separated the two germline ends. The CDR3 is 14 residues long. The CDR3 here is CARSRWAGGGGYTF. The CDR3 DNA is TGTGCCAGGAGTCGTTGGGCGGGAGGGGGTGGCTACACCTTC.

This clone has a handful of counts. The V and J genes are TRBV18 and TRBJ1-5; no clear D. CDR3 length: 13 amino acids. The germline V gene encodes CDR1 KGHSH and CDR2 LQKENI. V was trimmed by 5 bases and J by 0 bases, leaving 5 bases between them. In DNA form, the CDR3 reads TGTGCCAGCTCAGGGCATAGCAATCAGCCCCAGCATTTT. Amino acids: CASSGHSNQPQHF.

This clone was counted a few times. This chain joins TRBV5-1 and TRBJ2-2; D might be TRBD1 or TRBD2, each matching 6 bases. The CDR3 totals 15 residues. V was clipped by 2 bases and J by 4 bases, with 12 bases between them. From germline, CDR1 is SGHRS and CDR2 YFSETQ. In DNA form, the CDR3 reads TGCGCCAGCAGCTTAGGGGGGCCGGGCACCGGGGAGCTGTTTTTT. This translates into CASSLGGPGTGELFF.

This chain uses TRBV6-1 with TRBJ1-2, with D unresolved. CDR1 and CDR2 from the germline V gene are MNHNS and SASEGT. V shed 10 bases and J shed 8 bases, with 26 bases lying between them. This CDR3 has 15 amino acids. The CDR3 DNA reads as TGTGCCAACTCAGAGAGGAGTTTATCAGCAACCGGCTACACCTTC. Amino acid sequence: CANSERSLSATGYTF.

This clone was seen a handful of times. This sequence joins TRBV6-5 and TRBJ1-4, with no clear D. V shed 6 bases and J shed 7 bases, with 12 bases lying between them. Germline assignment: CDR1 MNHEY and CDR2 SVGAGI. The CDR3 loop spans 13 amino acids. CDR3 in DNA: TGTGCCAGCAGCGCCTGGGGTGGTGAAAAACTGTTTTTT. It yields the protein CASSAWGGEKLFF.

This clone was counted between two and nine times. The chain has TRBV4-2 and TRBJ2-1; 13 bases map to TRBD2. Trimming took 4 bases from V and 1 from J; bases not matched to a gene: 4. This CDR3 region has 17 residues. Germline values: CDR1 LGHNA, CDR2 YNFKEQ. CDR3 sequence (DNA): TGTGCCAGCAGCCGCGGGACTAGCGGGGTATCCTACAATGAGCAGTTCTTC. Translating gives CASSRGTSGVSYNEQFF.

The gene calls are TRBV6-6 and TRBJ2-2; perhaps TRBD2 as D (7 bases). This CDR3 has 16 residues. Germline loops: CDR1 MNHNY, CDR2 SVGAGI (reference sequence). Trimming pared 6 bases from V and 4 bases from J, leaving 18 bases between. The CDR3 nucleotides read TGTGCCAGCAGGCTAACAGGGTCGGGGGGCACCGGGGAGCTGTTTTTT. It yields the protein CASRLTGSGGTGELFF.

This rearrangement joins TRBV19 to TRBJ1-3; D remains ambiguous. Looked up from germline, CDR1 is LNHDA and CDR2 is SQIVND (reference sequence). V was shortened by 9 bases and J by 2 bases, with 11 bases between the two germline ends. CDR3 size: 13 residues. CDR3 in DNA: TGTGCCAGCCCCGTTAAGGCTGGAAACACCATATATTTT. The encoded protein is CASPVKAGNTIYF. The whole variable domain, remainder taken from reference TRBV19 and TRBJ1-3, is DGGITQSPKYLFRKEGQNVTLSCEQNLNHDAMYWYRQDPGQGLRLIYYSQIVNDFQKGDIAEGYSVSREKKESFPLTVTSAQKNPTAFYLCASPVKAGNTIYFGEGSWLTVV.

The CDR3 loop reads CASSLGQGVTEAFF. The DNA of the CDR3 is TGTGCCAGCAGCTTGGGACAGGGAGTCACTGAAGCTTTCTTT. The rearrangement links TRBV5-5 to TRBJ1-1; 7 bases are a match to TRBD1. V was pared by 0 bases and J by 4 bases, with 3 bases of the junction left unmatched. The CDR3 extends over 14 amino acids. Germline V gene lookup returns CDR1 SGHKS and CDR2 YYEKEE (reference sequence). Supplemented by reference TRBV5-5 and TRBJ1-1, the full variable domain reads DAGVTQSPTHLIKTRGQQVTLRCSPISGHKSVSWYQQVLGQGPQFIFQYYEKEERGRGNFPDRFSARQFPNYSSELNVNALLLGDSALYLCASSLGQGVTEAFFGQGTRLTVV.

The genes are TRBV6-1 and TRBJ1-5; D perhaps matches TRBD1 (5 bases). Between the trimmed V and J ends, which lost 1 base and 6 bases, there was a span of 13 bases. The CDR3 sequence is 15 residues long. Per germline, CDR1 MNHNS and CDR2 SASEGT. CDR3 sequence: CASSEEQGGGQPQHF. For the CDR3, the DNA is TGTGCCAGCAGTGAAGAGCAGGGTGGGGGTCAGCCCCAGCATTTT.

The table lists this clone with a few counts. The chain has TRBV20-1 and TRBJ1-1; D unresolved. This CDR3 is 11 amino acids long. The germline V and J ends were trimmed by 2 bases and 2 bases, with 3 bases remaining between them. Germline V gene sequence: CDR1 DFQATT, CDR2 SNEGSKA (reference sequence). The CDR3 region is CSARSNTEAFF. The CDR3 bases are TGCAGTGCTAGAAGTAACACTGAAGCTTTCTTT.

This clone was detected a few times. Here the CDR3 reads CASSVGQGAYGYTF. As DNA, the CDR3 is TGTGCCAGCAGCGTAGGGCAGGGGGCATATGGCTACACCTTC. The chain links TRBV9 to TRBJ1-2, with 8 bases fitting TRBD1. V lost 0 bases, J lost 5 bases, and 3 bases stayed unmatched. Germline V gives CDR1 SGDLS, CDR2 YYNGEE. The CDR3 length is 14 residues.

This chain uses TRBV9 with TRBJ2-5; D ambiguous. The V gene lost 1 base and the J gene lost 3 bases, with 7 bases spanning the gap. This CDR3 has 13 amino acids. The V gene's germline CDR1 is SGDLS and CDR2 YYNGEE. As DNA, the CDR3 is TGTGCCAGCAGCGTATCCCAGAAAGAGACCCAGTACTTC. Encoded protein: CASSVSQKETQYF.

Within the sample, this clone is medium-sized. This sequence joins TRBV10-2 and TRBJ1-5; tentatively, D is TRBD1 (6 bases). The CDR3 is 16 residues long. Germline V gene lookup returns CDR1 WSHSY and CDR2 SAAADI. V lost 6 bases, J lost 0 bases, and 15 bases lay in between. The CDR3 bases are TGCGCCAGCAGATCTAGAGGGGGGGCTAGCAATCAGCCCCAGCATTTT. The encoded protein is CASRSRGGASNQPQHF.